This TCR beta chain derives from a study of identical twins (TCRdb year 2016). Looking at the study overall: The study deep-sequenced TCR alpha and beta repertoires from monozygotic twins, unrelated adults of various ages and cord blood to test whether fetal clonotypes persist. Replicate twin experiments were performed at different times using different library preparation protocols to rule out contamination.

About this clonotype itself: The antigen it binds to is not known. No per-base quality is available; no much larger clone lies one base away.

Every donor was a healthy Caucasian. Three pairs of female monozygotic twins, all aged about 18 to 30 years, made up the twin cohort. Miltenyi CD45RO+ enrichment and human naive T-cell isolation kits were used to isolate memory (CD45RO+) and naive T cells from PBMC. Here is what the overall study found, with its caveats: Zero-insertion analyses could be partly confounded by invariant T cells such as MAIT and iNKT, though diverse VJ usage argued against such confounding for most clonotypes. Excess twin sharing in beta out-of-frame sequences was weaker because fewer shared sequences lowered the signal-to-noise ratio. Recombination models systematically underestimated out-of-frame TCR alpha sharing in monozygotic twins but agreed with sharing between unrelated individuals. Out-of-frame TCR alpha sequences shared between twins showed an excess of low generation-probability sequences compared with coincidental sharing between unrelated individuals. Abundant cord blood beta clonotypes carried fewer insertions; young adult naive repertoires showed a weaker similar trend, while memory repertoires showed none. Conclusions relied on cross-sectional statistical analysis, since the same donors could not be followed over many years.

Preparation of the library involved 5' RACE. For sequencing, an Illumina HiSeq 2000 was employed. A universal primer binding site was added through template switching, and the final cDNA carried a unique molecular identifier so that TCR cDNA molecules could be counted accurately. First-strand cDNA for TCR alpha and beta chains was synthesized from specific primers in the conserved constant-segment region. To control for contamination, every cDNA library carried two barcodes: a SMART-Mk sample barcode plus Illumina barcodes. TruSeq adapter sequences, together with Illumina sample barcodes, were added in two successive PCR steps. The TCR alpha and beta cDNA libraries were sequenced on the Illumina HiSeq platform using custom primers. Under the source paper's analysis protocol: MiGEC processed the raw reads to extract unique molecular identifiers, while MiXCR was used to determine the CDR3 positions. For each individual, recombination models were inferred using an EM algorithm with the repgenHMM and IGoR tools. The tcR package in R was used for shared clonotype analysis, with sharing normalized by the product of cloneset sizes. To study raw recombination without the effects of thymic and clonal selection, out-of-frame nonproductive sequences were analyzed. The raw public data were reprocessed by TCRdb itself: fastp quality trimming at Q25, MiXCR clonotype calling, in-frame beta chains only. Entries are consolidated by CDR3 protein sequence, retaining the most common genes and DNA. The authors' filters were not applied to this entry. This sample gives 200,000 to 250,000 distinct CDR3 sequences in total; 5.5% to 8% of them show up just once. The ten largest make up around 3.4% of the sample.

These data were likewise used in another study, on yellow fever vaccine responses in identical twins. As the second paper documents: According to the authors, the vaccine-induced T cell response in identical twins seemed to be partly convergent and partly specific to each individual. The study precisely tracked vaccine-responding T cell clones in identical twins.

Specimen: memory (CD45RO+) T cells sorted from blood. According to the study, the label for this sample's cell subset or site signals: CD45RO+ enriched T cells. The sequence derives from a woman between 18 and 29 years old in good health.

The DNA sequence is given as TGTGCCAGCAGTTTGGTGCCTAGCGGATACCATTTCTACGAGCAGTACTTC. It is translated as CASSLVPSGYHFYEQYF. This chain is built from TRBV28 and TRBJ2-7; 7 middle bases align to TRBD2. The germline V end is reduced by 3 bases and the J end by 3 bases; junction bases left unmatched: 14. CDR1 is given as MDHEN and CDR2 as SYDVKM, both from the germline V gene. There are 17 amino acids in the CDR3, from cysteine to phenylalanine inclusive. Only the CDR3 part of the read is kept: 51 bases, read in frame from the first base. The reference TRBV28 and TRBJ2-7 proteins fill in what lies around the CDR3, so the full variable domain reads DVKVTQSSRYLVKRTGEKVFLECVQDMDHENMFWYRQDPGLGLRLIYFSYDVKMKEKGDIPEGYSVSREKKERFSLILESASTNQTSMYLCASSLVPSGYHFYEQYFGPGTRLTVT.